This T cell receptor (beta chain) derives from a study of blood T cell repertoires in COVID-19. Study at large: Samples representing acute and convalescent COVID-19 were sourced from the United States, Italy and Spain. Sources were T cells, B-cell-depleted T cells, or PBMCs; the material itself was cDNA or gDNA.

The method was immunoSEQ multiplex PCR; TCRdb's version includes in-frame clones alone and lacks a portion of them. Counted here are tens of thousands of clones, 65% to 85% occurring once; the ten biggest clones make up about 15%. One Seattle source followed patients from active infection through their disease course. To note about this clone: A read error may produce the germline difference seen at one junction end.

The source is a man in his sixties with COVID-19, enrolled during active disease. The sample comprised peripheral blood.

The CDR3 coding sequence is TGCAGTGCTAAGCGGGACAACGAGCAGTTCTTC. Protein product: CSAKRDNEQFF. The chain recombines TRBV20-1 with TRBJ2-1; possibly TRBD2 for D (7 bases). Germline V gene sequence: CDR1 DFQATT, CDR2 SNEGSKA (reference sequence). The CDR3 sequence is 11 residues long.